The rows below give T cell receptor beta chains drawn from one sample of a study of T cell repertoires in cytomegalovirus infection. TCRdb itself ran the reads through MiXCR, one entry per CDR3 protein. The table lists around 100,000 distinct CDR3 sequences, 9.5% to 13% of them singletons. Their cognate antigens are unknown. The sequenced material came from PBMCs, sequenced either directly or after in vitro stimulation (not recorded which). These receptors were obtained from a human donor in good health (CMV status not recorded). Some clones in this sample may be carry-over from other donors' samples. The CDR3 runs from the conserved cysteine through the conserved F or W. The D gene is left open where the match is weak. Clone size appears in some rows only: once, few, many, or a class for an expanded clone.

clone size,D gene,J gene,CDR3 length,V gene,CDR3 DNA,CDR3 protein
-,-,TRBJ1-3,12,TRBV16,TGTGCCAGCAGCCTACAAAGAAACACCATATATTTT,CASSLQRNTIYF
few,-,TRBJ1-5,15,TRBV6-2/TRBV6-3,TGTGCCAGCAGAGACTCACTTATCGACGTTCCGCCCCAGCATTTT,CASRDSLIDVPPQHF
many,-,TRBJ1-1,13,TRBV18,TGTGCCAGCTCACCAGGGGCGGAATCGGAAGCTTTCTTT,CASSPGAESEAFF
few,TRBD2,TRBJ2-5,16,TRBV6-2/TRBV6-3,TGTGCCAGCAGTTACACCGGGACTAGCTGGGGGGAGACCCAGTACTTC,CASSYTGTSWGETQYF
-,-,TRBJ1-5,15,TRBV9,TGTGCCAGCAGCGTAGGACCCCTTTTCAATCAGCCCCAGCATTTT,CASSVGPLFNQPQHF
many,TRBD2,TRBJ2-7,16,TRBV28,TGTGCCAGCCCTCCTAGCGGGAGGTACTTCTCCTACGAGCAGTACTTC,CASPPSGRYFSYEQYF
few,-,TRBJ2-5,14,TRBV5-4,TGTGCCAGCAGACCCAAAGGAGGTCAAGAGACCCAGTACTTC,CASRPKGGQETQYF
many,-,TRBJ1-2,16,TRBV29-1,TGCAGCGTTGATGACTTCTCAGGGGAGCAAAACTATGGCTACACCTTC,CSVDDFSGEQNYGYTF
few,-,TRBJ2-2,15,TRBV5-1,TGCGCCAGCAGCCCCGGGACCCCCAGTACCGGGGAGCTGTTTTTT,CASSPGTPSTGELFF
few,-,TRBJ2-7,13,TRBV5-4,TGTGCCAGCAGCTCAACAGGGGAGGTCGGGCAGTACTTC,CASSSTGEVGQYF
-,-,TRBJ1-1,13,TRBV6-2/TRBV6-3,TGTGCCAGCAGAACACTTCAGAACACTGAAGCTTTCTTT,CASRTLQNTEAFF
few,TRBD1,TRBJ1-5,15,TRBV6-5,TGTGCCAGCAGCAGGGACAGGGATCCCAATCAGCCCCAGCATTTT,CASSRDRDPNQPQHF
-,-,TRBJ1-5,15,TRBV7-8,TGTGCCAGCAGCCGGGGGGGGGGGGGCGGTCAGCCCCAGCATTTT,CASSRGGGGGQPQHF
few,TRBD2,TRBJ2-2,17,TRBV12-3/TRBV12-4,TGTGCCAGCAGTTTAGATGGACTAGCGCCAAACACCGGGGAGCTGTTTTTT,CASSLDGLAPNTGELFF
few,-,TRBJ1-2,15,TRBV28,TGTGCCAGCGGGGAGACTGGGCGCCCTAACTATGGCTACACCTTC,CASGETGRPNYGYTF
many,TRBD2,TRBJ2-1,17,TRBV7-2,TGTGCCAGCAGCCTCGCTAGCGGGAGGGCCTTACCGGCTGAGCAGTTCTTC,CASSLASGRALPAEQFF
few,TRBD2,TRBJ2-1,19,TRBV19,TGTGCCAGTAGTATAGATAGCGGACTAGCGGGAGGGAGCGGCAATGAGCAGTTCTTC,CASSIDSGLAGGSGNEQFF
-,-,TRBJ2-1,15,TRBV7-3,TGTGCCAGCAGCCAAGGAGTACTTAAGAACAATGAGCAGTTCTTC,CASSQGVLKNNEQFF
few,-,TRBJ1-4,14,TRBV7-6,TGTGCCAGCAGTTCGGGACGGATAAATGAAAAACTGTTTTTT,CASSSGRINEKLFF
many,-,TRBJ2-3,14,TRBV5-4,TGTGCCAGCAGCATTAGCGGTCTCACAGATACGCAGTATTTT,CASSISGLTDTQYF
many,-,TRBJ1-3,13,TRBV25-1,TGTGCCAGCAGTGTTGACTCTGGAAACACCATATATTTT,CASSVDSGNTIYF
many,TRBD1,TRBJ1-6,16,TRBV5-1,TGCGCCAGCACATCTGACAGGGGGAAGAGCGGTTCACCCCTCCACTTT,CASTSDRGKSGSPLHF
few,-,TRBJ2-1,15,TRBV12-3/TRBV12-4,TGTGCCAGCAGACCCTTCCCGACTACCTACAATGAGCAGTTCTTC,CASRPFPTTYNEQFF
many,TRBD2,TRBJ2-3,15,TRBV28,TGTGCCAGCAGTTTACTAGCGGGAGTTCGAGATACGCAGTATTTT,CASSLLAGVRDTQYF
many,-,TRBJ1-2,14,TRBV4-1,TGCGCCAGCAGCCAAGACCTCAGGAACGGTGGCTACACCTTC,CASSQDLRNGGYTF
many,-,TRBJ2-2,13,TRBV6-2/TRBV6-3,TGTGCCAGCAGTTGGGACCGGGCCGGGGAGCTGTTTTTT,CASSWDRAGELFF
many,TRBD2,TRBJ2-1,16,TRBV4-1,TGCGCCAGCAGCCAAGATCGCGGGAGCTCCTACAATGAGCAGTTCTTC,CASSQDRGSSYNEQFF
-,TRBD1,TRBJ2-3,14,TRBV29-1,TGCAGCGTGGGACGGGACAGTAGCACAGATACGCAGTATTTT,CSVGRDSSTDTQYF
many,TRBD2,TRBJ2-2,18,TRBV7-6,TGTGCCAGCAGCTTAGCGGTAGCGGGATCCTCAAACACCGGGGAGCTGTTTTTT,CASSLAVAGSSNTGELFF
many,-,TRBJ2-1,12,TRBV6-2/TRBV6-3,TGTGCCAGCAGAGACACAGTTTTTGAGCAGTTCTTC,CASRDTVFEQFF
-,TRBD1,TRBJ1-3,15,TRBV9,TGTGCCAGCAGCGAGAGACAGGGCACGGGAAACACCATATATTTT,CASSERQGTGNTIYF
few,-,TRBJ2-7,12,TRBV6-1,TGTGCCAGCAGTGACCCGACAGATGAGCAGTACTTC,CASSDPTDEQYF
-,-,TRBJ1-1,14,TRBV11-2,TGTGCCAGCAGCTCCAGGGTAGCGAACACTGAAGCTTTCTTT,CASSSRVANTEAFF
few,-,TRBJ1-6,11,TRBV12-3/TRBV12-4,TGTGCCAGCAGCAAGAATTCACCCCTCCACTTT,CASSKNSPLHF
-,-,TRBJ1-4,15,TRBV29-1,TGCAGCGCCTGGGGCAGGGTTGCAACTAATGAAAAACTGTTTTTT,CSAWGRVATNEKLFF
many,TRBD2,TRBJ2-5,19,TRBV12-3/TRBV12-4,TGTGCCAGCAGTTTAAGGCGGAGGGGACTAGCGGGAGTGGGCGAGACCCAGTACTTC,CASSLRRRGLAGVGETQYF
many,TRBD2,TRBJ2-7,14,TRBV7-2,TGTGCCAGCAGCCCAGGACTAGCGGCCTACGAGCAGTACTTC,CASSPGLAAYEQYF
-,TRBD1,TRBJ2-7,14,TRBV12-3/TRBV12-4,TGTGCCAGCAGCCACGACAGGGGGGGGTACGAGCAGTACTTC,CASSHDRGGYEQYF
medium-sized,TRBD2,TRBJ2-1,17,TRBV7-2,TGTGCCAGCAGCTTAGTCCGGACTAGCGGGAGGTTCCATGAGCAGTTCTTC,CASSLVRTSGRFHEQFF
many,-,TRBJ2-7,12,TRBV13,TGTGCCAGCACCGAAAATCGGTACGAGCAGTACTTC,CASTENRYEQYF
few,TRBD1,TRBJ1-1,14,TRBV7-9,TGTGCCAGCAGCAGGGACAGGGTGGACACTGAAGCTTTCTTT,CASSRDRVDTEAFF
many,-,TRBJ2-1,15,TRBV7-7,TGTGCTAGCAGCCAAAGATGGGGCTCCTACAATGAGCAGTTCTTC,CASSQRWGSYNEQFF
-,TRBD2,TRBJ2-2,14,TRBV24-1,TGTGCCACCAGGGGGGGGGCGAACACCGGGGAGCTGTTTTTT,CATRGGANTGELFF
many,-,TRBJ2-1,15,TRBV20-1,TGCAGTGCCGTCTCGGGCCAAAGCTCCTACAATGAGCAGTTCTTC,CSAVSGQSSYNEQFF
few,TRBD1,TRBJ1-6,19,TRBV6-6,TGTGCCAGCAGTTACACCCTTCGACAGGGGGTGTCCTATAATTCACCCCTCCACTTT,CASSYTLRQGVSYNSPLHF
many,-,TRBJ2-1,15,TRBV11-3,TGTGCCAGCAGCTTAGATAGCGGTACTTACAATGAGCAGTTCTTC,CASSLDSGTYNEQFF
many,-,TRBJ2-7,14,TRBV7-8,TGTGCCAGCAGCTCGTACAGGGCAAACTACGAGCAGTACTTC,CASSSYRANYEQYF
once,-,TRBJ2-5,12,TRBV20-1,TGCAGTGCTACGTCGTTCGGAGAGACCCAGTACTTC,CSATSFGETQYF
-,-,TRBJ2-3,15,TRBV7-8,TGTGCCAGCAGCTTAATAGCCCAGCCATCGGATACGCAGTATTTT,CASSLIAQPSDTQYF
many,-,TRBJ2-1,15,TRBV4-1,TGCGCCAGCAGCCAGGGACTGCCATCCTACAATGAGCAGTTCTTC,CASSQGLPSYNEQFF
-,TRBD1,TRBJ1-1,18,TRBV18,TGTGCCAGCTCCATTACAGGGGGCGATCAGTGGTGGGTTACTGAAGCTTTCTTT,CASSITGGDQWWVTEAFF
few,-,TRBJ1-1,12,TRBV12-3/TRBV12-4,TGTGCCAGCAGTTTCTCCGGTACTGAAGCTTTCTTT,CASSFSGTEAFF
-,-,TRBJ2-1,12,TRBV14,TGTGCCAGCAGCCGTGGACAAAATGAGCAGTTCTTC,CASSRGQNEQFF
many,-,TRBJ2-6,17,TRBV3-1,TGTGCCAGCAGCCAACGACCGCGTGGTTCTGGGGCCAACGTCCTGACTTTC,CASSQRPRGSGANVLTF
many,-,TRBJ1-2,19,TRBV4-2,TGTGCCAGCAGCCAGATCTGGAACCTGCGACAGGATCCTAACTATGGCTACACCTTC,CASSQIWNLRQDPNYGYTF